The clone carrying this T cell receptor beta chain has a handful of counts. The antigen remains undetermined. The source of the sample is a study of post-analysis software for immune sequencing data. Study-level findings and limits: Controls had lower frequencies than patients of about 5 TRBV segments, which included TRBV5-6, TRBV5-1 and TRBV20-1.

Unique molecular identifiers were carried by the TCR beta cDNA libraries. TCRdb analysed the PCR reads with MiXCR anew, one entry per CDR3 protein. The sample lists roughly 410,000 distinct CDR3 sequences, approximately 38% occurring once. This CDR3 has 15 residues. J lost 8 bases, V lost 3 bases, and 10 bases had no gene match. Germline values: CDR1 DFQATT, CDR2 SNEGSKA (reference sequence). The sequenced material came from blood. The sequence derives from a girl aged 10 to 17 with multiple sclerosis. This chain joins TRBV20-1 and TRBJ2-4, with TRBD2 matching over 10 bases. Here the CDR3 reads CSARKAGGQGDIQYF. CDR3 sequence (DNA): TGCAGTGCTAGGAAAGCGGGGGGGCAAGGGGACATTCAGTACTTC.